This is a list of T cell receptor beta chains from one sample in a study of blood T cells in healthy people across ages. MiXCR was run by TCRdb on the 5' RACE reads, yielding one entry per CDR3 protein. The data contain over 1,200,000 distinct CDR3 sequences, 59% of them singletons. Source material: blood. The receptors were gathered from a man younger than 30 in good health. The CDR3 runs from the conserved cysteine through the conserved F or W. D genes are given only for firm matches. Some rows mark clone size as missing; the rest say once, few, many or name a class of expanded clone.

TRBJ2-1 TRBV4-1 TRBD2 NA TGCGCCAGCGCCGGGACTAGCTCAGAGCAGTTCTTC CASAGTSSEQFF
TRBJ1-6 TRBV6-5 NA NA TGTGCCAGCAGTAAAGGAAGGGTTTCACCCCTCCACTTT CASSKGRVSPLHF
TRBJ2-4 TRBV29-1 NA NA TGCAGCGTCGGCAGGGGGGACATTCAGTACTTC CSVGRGDIQYF
TRBJ2-1 TRBV6-2/TRBV6-3 NA few TGTGCCAGCAGTTATTGGCTCTCAGACAATGAGCAGTTCTTC CASSYWLSDNEQFF
TRBJ2-3 TRBV3-1 NA NA TGTGCCAGCAGCCGCGAGGCGCGGCTCACAGATACGCAGTATTTT CASSREARLTDTQYF
TRBJ2-7 TRBV20-1 NA NA TGCAGTGCCCCGGACAACTCCTACGAGCAGTACTTC CSAPDNSYEQYF
TRBJ2-1 TRBV30 TRBD2 once TGTGCCTGGAGTGTAGGGACTAGCGGACGCAATGAGCAGTTCTTC CAWSVGTSGRNEQFF
TRBJ2-7 TRBV5-1 TRBD2 NA TGCGCCAGCAGCTCCCTAGCGGGATCAGACTACGAGCAGTACTTC CASSSLAGSDYEQYF
TRBJ2-5 TRBV4-2 NA NA TGTGCCAGCAGCGAGAGACTATTTTCCTACGAGCGGTACTTC CASSERLFSYERYF
TRBJ1-2 TRBV6-5 NA NA TGTGCCAGCAGTTACGGCGACAGGCAAGAAGGCTACACCTTC CASSYGDRQEGYTF
TRBJ2-1 TRBV29-1 NA NA TGCAGCGTTGACGGGGGGCATGTCAATGAGCAGTTCTTC CSVDGGHVNEQFF
TRBJ1-3 TRBV4-1 NA NA TGCGCCAGCAGCCAAGTTGGGGGGCCAGGAGGAAACACCATATATTTT CASSQVGGPGGNTIYF
TRBJ1-2 TRBV6-1 TRBD1 NA TGTGCCAGCACGGGACAGGCCAACTACTATGGCTACACCTTC CASTGQANYYGYTF
TRBJ2-5 TRBV7-9 NA NA TGTGCCAGCAGCTTAGAAGTGCTATCGGGACAAGAGACCCAGTACTTC CASSLEVLSGQETQYF
TRBJ1-1 TRBV9 NA NA TGTGCCAGCAGCGTCCTGGGGTCGGACACTGAAGCTTTCTTT CASSVLGSDTEAFF
TRBJ1-6 TRBV7-2 TRBD1 NA TGTGCCAGCAGCCGTCCCGGGACAGGGAATTCACCCCTCCACTTT CASSRPGTGNSPLHF
TRBJ2-1 TRBV29-1 TRBD1 NA TGCAGCGTTGCGACAGGGAACTCCTACAATGAGCAGTTCTTC CSVATGNSYNEQFF
TRBJ2-1 TRBV6-1 TRBD2 NA TGTGCCAGCAGTGAGACTAGCGGGAGGGTCTACGATGAGCAGTTCTTC CASSETSGRVYDEQFF
TRBJ2-1 TRBV4-3 TRBD1 few TGCGCCAGCAGCCGGGATGGACAGGGGGCTAGAAATGAGCAGTTCTTC CASSRDGQGARNEQFF
TRBJ2-7 TRBV12-3/TRBV12-4 NA few TGTGCCAGTAGAGATCAGACTACCTCCTACGAGCAGTACTTC CASRDQTTSYEQYF
TRBJ1-2 TRBV12-3/TRBV12-4 NA NA TGTGCCAGCAGCTCTACCGGGAGTGGCCATGGCTACACCTTC CASSSTGSGHGYTF
TRBJ1-4 TRBV29-1 NA NA TGCAGCGTCGTCCAGGGTGGCCATGAAAAACTGTTTTTT CSVVQGGHEKLFF
TRBJ2-7 TRBV27 TRBD2 NA TGTGCCAGCAGTTTATCCCCTCCACTTAGCGGGAGCCGGTACGAGCAGTACTTC CASSLSPPLSGSRYEQYF
TRBJ2-1 TRBV4-2 TRBD2 NA TGTGCCAGCAGCCCCTCCGGGAGGGCTGCGCGGGGCAATGAGCAGTTCTTC CASSPSGRAARGNEQFF
TRBJ2-3 TRBV29-1 NA NA TGCAGCGTGGCCGGCGTACAGGGTAGCCCGAGCACAGATACGCAGTATTTT CSVAGVQGSPSTDTQYF
TRBJ2-5 TRBV28 TRBD1 few TGTGCCAGCAGCCAACAGGGGGCGAGGTTAGAGACCCAGTACTTC CASSQQGARLETQYF
TRBJ2-2 TRBV10-3 NA few TGTGCCATCAGTGCCAGTGAACGGGGGAACACCGGGGAGCTGTTTTTT CAISASERGNTGELFF
TRBJ2-7 TRBV5-1 NA NA TGCGCCAGCAGCCCCCAGGCAGGGGTCAGCGAGCAGTACTTC CASSPQAGVSEQYF
TRBJ2-3 TRBV10-3 TRBD2 NA TGTGCCACCAAAGACGTTAGCGGGGGGCGGGATACGCAGTATTTT CATKDVSGGRDTQYF
TRBJ2-7 TRBV25-1 TRBD1 NA TGTGCCAGCATTCCCCGGGACAGCTACGAGCAGTACTTC CASIPRDSYEQYF
TRBJ2-2 TRBV10-3 NA NA TGTGCCATCAGTTCTCCAGATTTTAACACCGGGGAGCTGTTTTTT CAISSPDFNTGELFF
TRBJ1-5 TRBV12-3/TRBV12-4 NA few TGTGCCAGCAGTCCGGGACACGGCCAGCATTTT CASSPGHGQHF
TRBJ2-5 TRBV6-2/TRBV6-3 TRBD1 NA TGTGCCAGCAGTTATGGGACAGACCAAGAGACCCAGTACTTC CASSYGTDQETQYF
TRBJ2-7 TRBV12-3/TRBV12-4 TRBD2 NA TGTGCCGGCAGTTTCGCCTATTCCGGGACAGACGAAGCGGGGGGTTACGAGCAGTACTTC CAGSFAYSGTDEAGGYEQYF
TRBJ2-5 TRBV3-1 TRBD2 NA TGTGCCAGCAGCCAAGTGGCTAGCGGGTTCAGAAAGGAGACCCAGTACTTC CASSQVASGFRKETQYF
TRBJ2-1 TRBV7-2 TRBD2 NA TGTGCCAGCAGCTTAGGGCTAGCGGGGGGGGTTTACAATGAGCAGTTCTTC CASSLGLAGGVYNEQFF
TRBJ2-5 TRBV29-1 NA NA TGCAGCGTTCCCCGCAGTGGTACAGGGAGCTACAATGAGCAGTACTTC CSVPRSGTGSYNEQYF
TRBJ1-2 TRBV11-2 TRBD1 NA TGTGCCAGCAGCTTAGCGGGACAGCCTTTGAAAAGCTATGGCTACACCTTC CASSLAGQPLKSYGYTF
TRBJ2-4 TRBV27 TRBD2 few TGTGCCAGCAGTTTAGCGGGAGGGACCAAAAACATTCAGTACTTC CASSLAGGTKNIQYF
TRBJ2-1 TRBV12-3/TRBV12-4 NA many TGTGCCAGCAGCTTAGACCTCAATGAGCAGTTCTTC CASSLDLNEQFF
TRBJ2-7 TRBV7-9 TRBD2 NA TGTGCCAGCAGCACCACGCACGTTAGCGGGCGGGCCTGGGAGCAGTACTTC CASSTTHVSGRAWEQYF
TRBJ2-4 TRBV5-5 NA NA TGTGCCAGTAGCTTGGACAGACTTTTAGCCAAAAACATTCAGTACTTC CASSLDRLLAKNIQYF
TRBJ1-1 TRBV20-1 NA few TGCAGTGCGGCTCTAGGGAACACTGAAGCTTTCTTT CSAALGNTEAFF
TRBJ1-2 TRBV3-1 NA NA TGTGCCAGCAGCCAATCCCCCAGGGGAAGCTACACCTTC CASSQSPRGSYTF
TRBJ2-7 TRBV9 TRBD1 NA TGTGCCAGCAGCGTTGGGACAGACCTTTTCTACGAGCGGTACTTC CASSVGTDLFYERYF
TRBJ2-7 TRBV6-1 TRBD2 NA TGTGCCAGCAGTGAAGCGGGACTAGCGGAGGCCTTTGGGTACGAGCAGTACTTC CASSEAGLAEAFGYEQYF
TRBJ2-4 TRBV3-1 NA NA TGTGCCAGCAGCCAACATCGGGAGAAAAACATTCAGTACTTC CASSQHREKNIQYF
TRBJ2-7 TRBV18 NA NA TGTGCCAGCTCACCAAACGCGATAACGACCTACGAGCAGTACTTC CASSPNAITTYEQYF
TRBJ2-2 TRBV14 NA NA TGTGCCAGCAGCCAAGATTTTCGACCCCCCGGGGAGCTGTTTTTT CASSQDFRPPGELFF
TRBJ1-2 TRBV19 TRBD1 NA TGTGCCAGTAGTAACTCGGACAGGGAGGATGGCTACACCTTC CASSNSDREDGYTF
TRBJ2-1 TRBV5-1 TRBD2 NA TGCGCCAGCAGCCGTCTAGCGGAAAACATTGAGCAGTTCTTC CASSRLAENIEQFF